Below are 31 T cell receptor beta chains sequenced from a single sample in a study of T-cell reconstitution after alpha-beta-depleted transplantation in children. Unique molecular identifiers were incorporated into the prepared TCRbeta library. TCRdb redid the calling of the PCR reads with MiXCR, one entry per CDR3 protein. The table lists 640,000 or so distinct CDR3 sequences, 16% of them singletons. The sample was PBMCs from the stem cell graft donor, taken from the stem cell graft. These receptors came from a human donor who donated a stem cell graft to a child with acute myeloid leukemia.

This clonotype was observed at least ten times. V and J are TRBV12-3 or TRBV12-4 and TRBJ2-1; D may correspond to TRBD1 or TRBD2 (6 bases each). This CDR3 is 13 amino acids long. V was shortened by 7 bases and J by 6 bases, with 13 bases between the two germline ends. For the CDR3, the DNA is TGTGCCAGCATCCCCGGGGGCTCCAATGAGCAGTTCTTC. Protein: CASIPGGSNEQFF.

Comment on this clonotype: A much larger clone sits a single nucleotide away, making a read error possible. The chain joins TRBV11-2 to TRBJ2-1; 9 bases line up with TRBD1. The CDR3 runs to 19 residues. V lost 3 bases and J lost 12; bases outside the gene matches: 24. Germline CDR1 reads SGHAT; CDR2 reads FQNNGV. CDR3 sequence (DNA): TGTGCCAGCAGCTTTCCCATAGACGGCCAGGGACAGGGTACGGATGGGCAGTTCTTC. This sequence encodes CASSFPIDGQGQGTDGQFF.

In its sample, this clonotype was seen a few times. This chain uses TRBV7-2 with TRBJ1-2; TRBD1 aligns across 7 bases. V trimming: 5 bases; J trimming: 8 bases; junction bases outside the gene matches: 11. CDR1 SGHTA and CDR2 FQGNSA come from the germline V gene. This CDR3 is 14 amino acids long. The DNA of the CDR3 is TGTGCCAGCAGCCCGCGAGGGCAGGGGGACGGCTACACCTTC. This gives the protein CASSPRGQGDGYTF.

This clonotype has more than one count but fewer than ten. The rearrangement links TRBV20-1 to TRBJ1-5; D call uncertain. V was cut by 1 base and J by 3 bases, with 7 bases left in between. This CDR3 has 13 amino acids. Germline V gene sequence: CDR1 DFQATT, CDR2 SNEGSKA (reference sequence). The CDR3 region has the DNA TGCAGTGCTAGAGGGCAGAACAATCAGCCCCAGCATTTT. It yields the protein CSARGQNNQPQHF.

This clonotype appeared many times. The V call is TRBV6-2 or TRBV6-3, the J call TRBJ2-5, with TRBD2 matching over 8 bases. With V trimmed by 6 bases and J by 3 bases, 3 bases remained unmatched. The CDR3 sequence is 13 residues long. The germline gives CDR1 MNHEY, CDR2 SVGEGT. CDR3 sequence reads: CASRSAGEETQYF. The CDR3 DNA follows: TGTGCCAGCAGATCAGCGGGGGAAGAGACCCAGTACTTC.

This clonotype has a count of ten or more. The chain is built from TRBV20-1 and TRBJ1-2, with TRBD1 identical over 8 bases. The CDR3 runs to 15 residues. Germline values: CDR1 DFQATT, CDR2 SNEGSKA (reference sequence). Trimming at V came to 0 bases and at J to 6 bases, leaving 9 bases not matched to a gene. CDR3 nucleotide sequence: TGCAGTGCTAGAGATAGGCAGGGGGCTCGGGATGGCTACACCTTC. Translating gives CSARDRQGARDGYTF.

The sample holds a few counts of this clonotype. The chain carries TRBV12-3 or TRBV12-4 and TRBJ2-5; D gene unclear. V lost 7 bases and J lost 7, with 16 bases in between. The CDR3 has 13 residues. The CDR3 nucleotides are TGTGCCAGCATCCTCTACGAAGGTGGGACCCAGTACTTC. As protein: CASILYEGGTQYF.

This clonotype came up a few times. This CDR3 reads CASSIRGGDRGGGNEQFF. Written as DNA, the CDR3 is TGTGCCAGCAGCATAAGGGGAGGGGACAGGGGTGGTGGCAATGAGCAGTTCTTC. This chain connects TRBV7-3 to TRBJ2-1; 10 positions agree with TRBD1. The CDR3 is 18 residues long. Germline V gene data show CDR1 as SGHTA and CDR2 as FQGTGA. Losses at the gene ends were 5 bases for V and 6 bases for J; bases not matched to a gene: 16.

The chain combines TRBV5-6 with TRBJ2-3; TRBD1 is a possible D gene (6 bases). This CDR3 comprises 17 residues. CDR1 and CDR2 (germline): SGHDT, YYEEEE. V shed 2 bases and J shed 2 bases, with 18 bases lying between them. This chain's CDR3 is CASSLPPGQPYTDTQYF. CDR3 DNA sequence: TGTGCCAGCAGCTTACCTCCCGGACAGCCCTACACAGATACGCAGTATTTT.

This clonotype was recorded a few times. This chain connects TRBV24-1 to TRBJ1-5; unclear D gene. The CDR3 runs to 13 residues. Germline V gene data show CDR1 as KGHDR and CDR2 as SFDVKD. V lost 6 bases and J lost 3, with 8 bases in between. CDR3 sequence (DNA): TGTGCCACCAGTACGGAGACCAATCAGCCCCAGCATTTT. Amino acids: CATSTETNQPQHF.

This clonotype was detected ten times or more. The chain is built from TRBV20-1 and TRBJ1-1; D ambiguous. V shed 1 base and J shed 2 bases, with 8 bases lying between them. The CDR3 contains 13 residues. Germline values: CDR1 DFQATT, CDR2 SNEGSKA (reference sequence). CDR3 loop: CSARVGTNTEAFF. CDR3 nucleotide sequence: TGCAGTGCTAGAGTAGGCACCAACACTGAAGCTTTCTTT.

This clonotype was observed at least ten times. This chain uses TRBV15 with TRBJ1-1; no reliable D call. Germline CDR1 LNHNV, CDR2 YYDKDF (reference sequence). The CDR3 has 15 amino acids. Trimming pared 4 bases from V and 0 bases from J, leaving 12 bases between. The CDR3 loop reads CATSNRDAMNTEAFF. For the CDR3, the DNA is TGTGCCACCAGCAATAGAGATGCGATGAACACTGAAGCTTTCTTT.

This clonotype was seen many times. The CDR3 is CSASQGAYGYTF. The CDR3 nucleotides read TGCAGTGCTTCACAGGGGGCCTATGGCTACACCTTC. V gene TRBV20-1 combines with J gene TRBJ1-2; 9 bases fit TRBD1. CDR1 and CDR2 (germline): DFQATT, SNEGSKA (reference sequence). The CDR3 runs 12 residues. V was clipped by 5 bases and J by 4 bases; unmatched bases: 2.

CDR3 in DNA: TGTGCCAGCAGCGCCGGGACAGGGGGGTCAGATACGCAGTATTTT. Translating gives CASSAGTGGSDTQYF. The chain joins TRBV9 to TRBJ2-3; 11 bases align to TRBD1. Trimming at V came to 3 bases and at J to 4 bases, leaving 4 bases not matched to a gene. Per the germline V gene, CDR1 is SGDLS and CDR2 is YYNGEE. The CDR3 sequence is 15 residues long.

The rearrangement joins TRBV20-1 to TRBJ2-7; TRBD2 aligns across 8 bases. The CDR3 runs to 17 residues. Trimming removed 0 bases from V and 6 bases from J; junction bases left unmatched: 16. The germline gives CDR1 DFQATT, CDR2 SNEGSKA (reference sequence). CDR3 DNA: TGCAGTGCTAGAGATCGGGATCGTAATGCGGGAGGCTCCGAGCAGTACTTC. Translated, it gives CSARDRDRNAGGSEQYF.

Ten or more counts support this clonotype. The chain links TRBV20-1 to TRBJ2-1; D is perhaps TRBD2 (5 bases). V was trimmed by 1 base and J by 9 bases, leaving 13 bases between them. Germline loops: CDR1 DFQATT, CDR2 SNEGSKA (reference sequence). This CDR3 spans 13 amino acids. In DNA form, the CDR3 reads TGCAGTGCTAGAGGCCCTACCGGAGGTGAGCAGTTCTTC. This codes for CSARGPTGGEQFF.

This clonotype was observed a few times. The chain's CDR3 is CASSPVGDRKADTQYF. The CDR3, as DNA: TGTGCCAGCTCACCGGTCGGGGACAGGAAAGCAGATACGCAGTATTTT. This rearrangement joins TRBV18 to TRBJ2-3; 8 bases map to TRBD1. Germline values: CDR1 KGHSH, CDR2 LQKENI. CDR3 size: 16 residues. Trimming cost V 3 bases and J 4 bases; bases outside gene matches: 9. The full variable domain, its missing parts supplied by reference TRBV18 and TRBJ2-3, is NAGVMQNPRHLVRRRGQEARLRCSPMKGHSHVYWYRQLPEEGLKFMVYLQKENIIDESGMPKERFSAEFPKEGPSILRIQQVVRGDSAAYFCASSPVGDRKADTQYFGPGTRLTVL.

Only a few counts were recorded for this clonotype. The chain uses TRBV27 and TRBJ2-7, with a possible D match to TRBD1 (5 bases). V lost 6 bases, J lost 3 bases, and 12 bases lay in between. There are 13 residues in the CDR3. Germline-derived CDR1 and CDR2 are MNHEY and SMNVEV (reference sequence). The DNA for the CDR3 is TGTGCCAGCAGCCGAGGACAAAACTACGAGCAGTACTTC. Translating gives CASSRGQNYEQYF.

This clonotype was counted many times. The CDR3 nucleotides read TGTGCCAGCAGCGCCGCGGAGGGTCTCTACTATGGCTACACCTTC. This codes for CASSAAEGLYYGYTF. This sequence joins TRBV7-9 and TRBJ1-2, with unresolved D. V lost 5 bases and J 3 bases, leaving 16 bases between the germline ends. The length of the CDR3 is 15 residues. The germline V gene has CDR1 SEHNR and CDR2 FQNEAQ (reference sequence).

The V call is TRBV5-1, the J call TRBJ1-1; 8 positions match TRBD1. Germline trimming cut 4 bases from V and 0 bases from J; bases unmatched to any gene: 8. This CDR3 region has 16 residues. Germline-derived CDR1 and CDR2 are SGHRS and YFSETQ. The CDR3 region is CASSIQGGRMNTEAFF. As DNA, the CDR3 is TGCGCCAGCAGCATACAGGGGGGAAGGATGAACACTGAAGCTTTCTTT.

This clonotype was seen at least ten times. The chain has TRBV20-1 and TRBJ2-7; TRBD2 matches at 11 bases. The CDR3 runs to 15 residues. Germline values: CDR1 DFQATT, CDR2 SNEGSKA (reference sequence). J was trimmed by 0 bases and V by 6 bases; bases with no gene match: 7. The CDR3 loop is CSAFSGGDLSYEQYF. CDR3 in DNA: TGCAGTGCCTTTAGCGGGGGGGACCTCTCCTACGAGCAGTACTTC.

CDR3 in amino acids: CASSQRGVQETQYF. The CDR3 nucleotides are TGTGCCAGCAGCCAGCGGGGGGTACAGGAGACCCAGTACTTC. The chain carries TRBV7-9 and TRBJ2-5; 9 bases match TRBD2. Trimming removed 5 bases from V and 5 bases from J; junction bases left unmatched: 6. Germline CDR1 reads SEHNR; CDR2 reads FQNEAQ (reference sequence). CDR3 length equals 14 residues.

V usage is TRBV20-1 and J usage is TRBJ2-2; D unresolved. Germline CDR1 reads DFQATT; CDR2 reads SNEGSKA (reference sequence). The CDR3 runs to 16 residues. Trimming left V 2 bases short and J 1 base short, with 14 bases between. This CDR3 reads CSARPGGRKNTGELFF. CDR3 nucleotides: TGCAGTGCTAGACCGGGTGGCAGGAAGAACACCGGGGAGCTGTTTTTT.

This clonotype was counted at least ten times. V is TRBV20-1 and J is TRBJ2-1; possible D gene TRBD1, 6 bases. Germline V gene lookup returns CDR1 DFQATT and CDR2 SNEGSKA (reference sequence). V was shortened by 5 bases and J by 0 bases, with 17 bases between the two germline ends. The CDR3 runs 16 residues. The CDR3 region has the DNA TGCAGTGCTCGTCCTTTTGGGACACCCTCCTACAATGAGCAGTTCTTC. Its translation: CSARPFGTPSYNEQFF.

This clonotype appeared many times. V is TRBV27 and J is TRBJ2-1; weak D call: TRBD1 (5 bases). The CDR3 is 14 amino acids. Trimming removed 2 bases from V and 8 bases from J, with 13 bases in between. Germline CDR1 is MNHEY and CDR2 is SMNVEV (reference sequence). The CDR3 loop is CASSLGRDFYEQFF. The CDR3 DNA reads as TGTGCCAGCAGTTTAGGCAGGGATTTCTATGAGCAGTTCTTC.

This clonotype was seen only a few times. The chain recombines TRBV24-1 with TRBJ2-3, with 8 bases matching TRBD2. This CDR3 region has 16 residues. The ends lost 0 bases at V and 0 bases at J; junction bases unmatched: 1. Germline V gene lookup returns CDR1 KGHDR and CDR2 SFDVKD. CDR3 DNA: TGTGCCACCAGTGATTTGACTAGCGGAAGCACAGATACGCAGTATTTT. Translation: CATSDLTSGSTDTQYF.

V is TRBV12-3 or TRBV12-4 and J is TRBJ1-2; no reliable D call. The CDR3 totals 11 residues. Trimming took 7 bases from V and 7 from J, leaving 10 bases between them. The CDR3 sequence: CASTWGGGYTF. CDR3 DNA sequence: TGTGCCAGCACTTGGGGTGGTGGCTACACCTTC.

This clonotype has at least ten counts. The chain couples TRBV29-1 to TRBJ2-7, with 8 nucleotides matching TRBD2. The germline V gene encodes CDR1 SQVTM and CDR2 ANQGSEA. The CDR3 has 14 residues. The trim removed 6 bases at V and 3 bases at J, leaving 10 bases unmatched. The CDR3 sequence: CSVPAGSGVYEQYF. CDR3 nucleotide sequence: TGCAGCGTCCCCGCGGGTAGCGGGGTCTACGAGCAGTACTTC.

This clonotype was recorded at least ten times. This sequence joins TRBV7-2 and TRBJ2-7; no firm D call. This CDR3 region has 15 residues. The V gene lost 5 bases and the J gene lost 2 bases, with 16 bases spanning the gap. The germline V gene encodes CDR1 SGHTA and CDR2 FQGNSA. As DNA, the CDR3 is TGTGCCAGCAGCCTCCAGGCTTCTCGGGCCTACGAGCAGTACTTC. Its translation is CASSLQASRAYEQYF. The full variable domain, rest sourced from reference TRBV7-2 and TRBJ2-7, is GAGVSQSPSNKVTEKGKDVELRCDPISGHTALYWYRQSLGQGLEFLIYFQGNSAPDKSGLPSDRFSAERTGGSVSTLTIQRTQQEDSAVYLCASSLQASRAYEQYFGPGTRLTVT.

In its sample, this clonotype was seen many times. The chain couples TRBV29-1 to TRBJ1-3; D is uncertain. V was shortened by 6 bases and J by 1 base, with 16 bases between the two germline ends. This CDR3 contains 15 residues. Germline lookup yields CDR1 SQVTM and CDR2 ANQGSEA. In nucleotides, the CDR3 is TGCAGCGTAGTGACATCAATGGGGTCTGGAAACACCATATATTTT. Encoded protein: CSVVTSMGSGNTIYF.

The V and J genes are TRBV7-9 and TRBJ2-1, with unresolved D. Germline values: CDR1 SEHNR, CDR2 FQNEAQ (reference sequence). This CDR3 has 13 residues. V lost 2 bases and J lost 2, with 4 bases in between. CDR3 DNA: TGTGCCAGCAGCTTAATGGCCTACAATGAGCAGTTCTTC. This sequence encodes CASSLMAYNEQFF.